A selection of T cell receptor beta chains follows, all from one sample in a study of cytomegalovirus exposure and HLA in healthy donors. The method was immunoSEQ multiplex PCR; TCRdb's version includes in-frame clones alone and lacks a portion of them. The repertoire holds approximately 190,000 clones, 75% to 80% seen once, with 2% to 2.5% in the top ten. The source material was PBMCs. These receptors all stem from a woman aged 25 to 45 in good health and CMV-seropositive. Both conserved end residues are part of each CDR3. D genes are given only for firm matches. Clone size is shown for a subset of rows, as once, few, many or a class of expanded clone.

clone_size d_call j_call v_call cdr3_aa cdr3_nt
NA NA TRBJ2-5 TRBV7-3 CASSLMWRETQYF TGTGCCAGCAGCTTAATGTGGCGGGAGACCCAGTACTTC
few NA TRBJ1-1 TRBV30 CAWSAQGNTEAFF TGTGCCTGGAGTGCACAGGGGAACACTGAAGCTTTCTTT
NA TRBD1 TRBJ1-5 TRBV15 CATSSADRGNQPQHF TGTGCCACCAGCAGTGCTGACAGGGGCAATCAGCCCCAGCATTTT
NA NA TRBJ2-5 TRBV7-9 CASSFWGEETQYF TGTGCCAGCAGCTTCTGGGGCGAAGAGACCCAGTACTTC
once TRBD1 TRBJ1-2 TRBV27 CASSLEGTGGRRYGYTF TGTGCCAGCAGTTTAGAGGGGACAGGGGGACGTCGGTATGGCTACACCTTC
once TRBD2 TRBJ2-1 TRBV4-3 CASSLGERGTGNEQFF TGCGCCAGCAGCCTCGGTGAGCGGGGCACCGGTAATGAGCAGTTCTTC
few NA TRBJ2-3 TRBV19 CASSNRADTQYF TGTGCCAGTAGTAACAGGGCAGATACGCAGTATTTT
NA NA TRBJ1-6 TRBV18 CASSPRVGDSPLHF TGTGCCAGCTCACCACGGGTAGGGGATTCACCCCTCCACTTT
NA NA TRBJ2-7 TRBV6-5 CASRGRQGPEQYF TGTGCCAGCAGGGGGAGGCAGGGACCCGAGCAGTACTTC
NA TRBD2 TRBJ2-3 TRBV11-3 CASSLEGTSGTDTQYF TGTGCCAGCAGCTTAGAAGGGACTAGCGGCACAGATACGCAGTATTTT
NA TRBD1 TRBJ1-2 TRBV5-6 CASSFRDRGPTAYTF TGTGCCAGCAGCTTCCGGGACAGGGGGCCGACGGCGTACACCTTC
NA NA TRBJ2-5 TRBV18 CASSPSSQETQYF TGTGCCAGCTCCCCGTCTTCCCAAGAGACCCAGTACTTC
few TRBD1 TRBJ1-1 TRBV2 CASSWDRENTEAFF TGTGCCAGCAGTTGGGACAGGGAGAACACTGAAGCTTTCTTT
NA TRBD1 TRBJ2-5 TRBV5-4 CASSSTDREETQYF TGTGCCAGCAGCTCGACGGACAGGGAGGAGACCCAGTACTTC
NA TRBD1 TRBJ2-2 TRBV27 CASRRSGTGAPGELFF TGTGCCAGCAGACGAAGTGGGACAGGGGCCCCCGGGGAGCTGTTTTTT
NA NA TRBJ2-1 TRBV10-2 CASSSGTPVQGEQFF TGCGCCAGCAGTTCCGGGACTCCCGTCCAGGGTGAGCAGTTCTTC
NA NA TRBJ2-3 TRBV4-3 CASSQDRSKGADTQYF TGCGCCAGCAGCCAAGATAGGTCGAAAGGGGCAGATACGCAGTATTTT
once TRBD1 TRBJ1-3 TRBV4-1 CASSQGTGGSGNTIYF TGCGCCAGCAGCCAGGGGACAGGGGGCTCTGGAAACACCATATATTTT
NA NA TRBJ1-2 TRBV7-9 CASSLSGGNYGYTF TGTGCCAGCAGCTTATCGGGGGGTAACTATGGCTACACCTTC
NA TRBD2 TRBJ2-1 TRBV5-1 CASSLPAGTYNEQFF TGCGCCAGCAGCTTGCCAGCGGGGACGTACAATGAGCAGTTCTTC
few NA TRBJ1-2 TRBV6-1 CASRETVSYGYTF TGTGCCAGCAGGGAGACAGTTAGCTATGGCTACACCTTC
once TRBD1 TRBJ1-4 TRBV27 CATSAGQGLTNEKLFF TGTGCCACCTCTGCGGGACAGGGGTTAACTAATGAAAAACTGTTTTTT
few NA TRBJ2-1 TRBV10-3 CAISDLTGGVYNEQFF TGTGCCATCAGTGACCTAACCGGCGGGGTTTACAATGAGCAGTTCTTC
once TRBD2 TRBJ2-5 TRBV9 CASSVGGLAGQETQYF TGTGCCAGCAGCGTAGGAGGTCTAGCGGGGCAAGAGACCCAGTACTTC
NA NA TRBJ1-1 TRBV2 CAREKLNTEAFF TGTGCCAGGGAGAAACTGAACACTGAAGCTTTCTTT
few TRBD1 TRBJ1-2 TRBV4-1 CASSAVFSADRERHGYTF TGCGCCAGCAGCGCAGTCTTCTCGGCGGACAGGGAGAGACATGGCTACACCTTC
few TRBD2 TRBJ2-7 TRBV9 CASSVDGGSYEQYF TGTGCCAGCAGCGTAGACGGGGGGTCCTACGAGCAGTACTTC
few TRBD1 TRBJ2-7 TRBV19 CASSKGGTGLQEQYF TGTGCCAGTAGTAAAGGGGGCACGGGCCTACAGGAGCAGTACTTC
NA TRBD2 TRBJ2-5 TRBV11-3 CASSHGGDQETQYF TGTGCCAGCAGCCACGGGGGGGACCAAGAGACCCAGTACTTC
NA NA TRBJ2-1 TRBV7-9 CASSPAGGQRWNEQFF TGTGCCAGCAGTCCCGCGGGGGGACAGCGGTGGAATGAGCAGTTCTTC